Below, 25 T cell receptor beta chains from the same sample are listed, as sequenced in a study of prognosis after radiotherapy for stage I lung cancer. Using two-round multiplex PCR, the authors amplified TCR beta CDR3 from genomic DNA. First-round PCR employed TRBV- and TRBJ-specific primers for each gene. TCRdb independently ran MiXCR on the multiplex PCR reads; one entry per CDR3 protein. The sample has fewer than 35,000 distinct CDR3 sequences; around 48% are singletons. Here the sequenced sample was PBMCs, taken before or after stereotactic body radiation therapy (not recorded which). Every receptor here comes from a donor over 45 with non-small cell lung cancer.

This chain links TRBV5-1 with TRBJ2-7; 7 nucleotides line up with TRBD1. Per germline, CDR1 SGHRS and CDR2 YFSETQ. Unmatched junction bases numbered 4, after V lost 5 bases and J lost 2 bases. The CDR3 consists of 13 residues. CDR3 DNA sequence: TGCGCCAGCAGATTCGGACAGGCCTACGAGCAGTACTTC. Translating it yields CASRFGQAYEQYF.

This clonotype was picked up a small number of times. The CDR3 bases are TGTGCCAGCAGCTTTCAAGCGACAGGGAGTGAGCAGTACTTC. This translates into CASSFQATGSEQYF. J is TRBJ2-7 and V is TRBV7-2, with 7 bases that match TRBD1. Trimming at V came to 3 bases and at J to 7 bases, leaving 9 bases not matched to a gene. CDR3 length equals 14 residues. Germline assignment: CDR1 SGHTA and CDR2 FQGNSA.

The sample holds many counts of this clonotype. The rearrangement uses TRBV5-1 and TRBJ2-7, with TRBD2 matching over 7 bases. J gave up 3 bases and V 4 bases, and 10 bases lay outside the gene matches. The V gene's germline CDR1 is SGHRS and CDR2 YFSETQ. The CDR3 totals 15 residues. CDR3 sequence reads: CASSDQAGPGYEQYF. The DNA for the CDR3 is TGCGCCAGCAGCGATCAAGCGGGGCCGGGCTACGAGCAGTACTTC.

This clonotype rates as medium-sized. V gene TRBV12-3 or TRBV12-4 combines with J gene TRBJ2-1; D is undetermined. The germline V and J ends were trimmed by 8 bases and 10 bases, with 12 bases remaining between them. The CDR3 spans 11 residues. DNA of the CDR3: TGTGCCAGCCGAAAGGAGTGGGAGCAGTTCTTC. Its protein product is CASRKEWEQFF.

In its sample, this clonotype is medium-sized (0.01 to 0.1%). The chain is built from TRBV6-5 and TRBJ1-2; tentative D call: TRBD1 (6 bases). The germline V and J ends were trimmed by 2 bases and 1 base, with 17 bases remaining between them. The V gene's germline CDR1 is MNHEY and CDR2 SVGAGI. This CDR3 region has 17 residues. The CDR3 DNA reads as TGTGCCAGCAGTTACGGGGGACACGGCCGGATTAACTATGGCTACACCTTC. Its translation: CASSYGGHGRINYGYTF.

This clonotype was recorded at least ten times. CDR3 sequence reads: CASSSQAGGAYGYTF. DNA of the CDR3: TGTGCCAGCAGTTCACAGGCAGGGGGCGCATATGGCTACACCTTC. V and J are TRBV28 and TRBJ1-2; 8 bases align to TRBD1. This CDR3 is built from 15 residues. With V trimmed by 4 bases and J by 5 bases, 9 bases remained unmatched. Germline V lookup: CDR1 MDHEN, CDR2 SYDVKM.

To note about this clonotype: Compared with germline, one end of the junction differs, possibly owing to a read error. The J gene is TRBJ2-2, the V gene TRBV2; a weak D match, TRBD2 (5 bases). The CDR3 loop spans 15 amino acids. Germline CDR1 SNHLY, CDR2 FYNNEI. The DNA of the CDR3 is TGTGCCAGCATTGGGAGAGGGCGGAACACCGGGGAGCTTTTTTTT. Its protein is CASIGRGRNTGELFF.

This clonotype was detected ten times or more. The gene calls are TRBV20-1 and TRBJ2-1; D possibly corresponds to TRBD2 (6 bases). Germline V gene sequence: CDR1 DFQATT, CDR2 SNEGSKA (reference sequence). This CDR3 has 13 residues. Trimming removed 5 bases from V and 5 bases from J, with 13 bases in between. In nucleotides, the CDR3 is TGCAGTGCTGCGGATAGCGGAAACAATGAGCAGTTCTTC. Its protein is CSAADSGNNEQFF.

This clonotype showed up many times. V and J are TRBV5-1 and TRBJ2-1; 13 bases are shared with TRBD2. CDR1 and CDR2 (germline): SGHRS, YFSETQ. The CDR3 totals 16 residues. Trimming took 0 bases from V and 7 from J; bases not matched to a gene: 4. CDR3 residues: CASSLGTSGSRNEQFF. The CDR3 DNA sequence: TGCGCCAGCAGCTTGGGGACTAGCGGGAGTAGGAATGAGCAGTTCTTC. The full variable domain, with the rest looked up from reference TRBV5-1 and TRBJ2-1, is KAGVTQTPRYLIKTRGQQVTLSCSPISGHRSVSWYQQTPGQGLQFLFEYFSETQRNKGNFPGRFSGRQFSNSRSEMNVSTLELGDSALYLCASSLGTSGSRNEQFFGPGTRLTVL.

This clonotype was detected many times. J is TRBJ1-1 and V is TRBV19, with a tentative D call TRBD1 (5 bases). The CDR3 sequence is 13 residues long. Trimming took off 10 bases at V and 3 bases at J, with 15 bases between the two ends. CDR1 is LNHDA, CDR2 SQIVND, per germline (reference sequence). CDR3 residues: CATEGRVDTEAFF. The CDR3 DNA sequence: TGTGCCACCGAGGGACGGGTGGACACTGAAGCTTTCTTT.

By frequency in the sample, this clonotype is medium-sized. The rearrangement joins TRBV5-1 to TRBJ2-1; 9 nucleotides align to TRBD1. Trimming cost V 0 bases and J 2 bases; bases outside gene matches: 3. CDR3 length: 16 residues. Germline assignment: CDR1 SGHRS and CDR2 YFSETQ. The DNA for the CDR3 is TGCGCCAGCAGCTTGGAGGGACAGGGTACCTACAATGAGCAGTTCTTC. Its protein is CASSLEGQGTYNEQFF.

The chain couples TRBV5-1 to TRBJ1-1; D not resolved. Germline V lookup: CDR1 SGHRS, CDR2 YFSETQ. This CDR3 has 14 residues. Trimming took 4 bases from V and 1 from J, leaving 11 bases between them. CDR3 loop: CASSRGPRNTEAFF. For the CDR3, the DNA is TGCGCCAGCAGCCGAGGCCCAAGGAACACTGAAGCTTTCTTT. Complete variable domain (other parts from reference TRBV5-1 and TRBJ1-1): KAGVTQTPRYLIKTRGQQVTLSCSPISGHRSVSWYQQTPGQGLQFLFEYFSETQRNKGNFPGRFSGRQFSNSRSEMNVSTLELGDSALYLCASSRGPRNTEAFFGQGTRLTVV.

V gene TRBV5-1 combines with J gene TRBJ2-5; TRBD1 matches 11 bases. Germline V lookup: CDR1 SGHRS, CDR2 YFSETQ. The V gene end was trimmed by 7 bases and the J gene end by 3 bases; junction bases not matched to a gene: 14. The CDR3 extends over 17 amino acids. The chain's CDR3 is CASSYPPGQGVEETQYF. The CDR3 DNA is TGCGCCAGCTCTTACCCTCCGGGACAGGGGGTAGAAGAGACCCAGTACTTC. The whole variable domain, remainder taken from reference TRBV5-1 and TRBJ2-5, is KAGVTQTPRYLIKTRGQQVTLSCSPISGHRSVSWYQQTPGQGLQFLFEYFSETQRNKGNFPGRFSGRQFSNSRSEMNVSTLELGDSALYLCASSYPPGQGVEETQYFGPGTRLLVL.

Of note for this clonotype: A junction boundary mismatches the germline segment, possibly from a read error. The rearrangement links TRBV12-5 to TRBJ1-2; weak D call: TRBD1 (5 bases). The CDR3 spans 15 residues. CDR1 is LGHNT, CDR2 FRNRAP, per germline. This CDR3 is CAGGLVRKGLDVYTF. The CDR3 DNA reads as TGTGCTGGTGGTTTGGTACGAAAGGGGCTGGATGTCTACACCTTC.

Written as DNA, the CDR3 is TGTGCCAGCAGCTCGGCAGGCCTCACAGATACGCAGTATTTT. Its protein is CASSSAGLTDTQYF. V and J are TRBV7-2 and TRBJ2-3; D remains ambiguous. Germline CDR1 reads SGHTA; CDR2 reads FQGNSA. This CDR3 is built from 14 residues. The V and J ends lost 4 bases and 2 bases respectively, with 10 bases between them. The full variable domain, its missing parts supplied by reference TRBV7-2 and TRBJ2-3, is GAGVSQSPSNKVTEKGKDVELRCDPISGHTALYWYRQSLGQGLEFLIYFQGNSAPDKSGLPSDRFSAERTGGSVSTLTIQRTQQEDSAVYLCASSSAGLTDTQYFGPGTRLTVL.

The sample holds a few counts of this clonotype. The CDR3 loop reads CASSQVLAGGRETQYF. The CDR3 DNA sequence: TGCGCCAGCAGCCAAGTACTAGCGGGAGGGAGAGAGACCCAGTACTTC. The chain uses TRBV4-1 and TRBJ2-5; 13 bases align to TRBD2. Germline CDR1 MGHRA, CDR2 YSYEKL. V was pared by 1 base and J by 4 bases, with 3 bases of the junction left unmatched. This CDR3 is built from 16 residues.

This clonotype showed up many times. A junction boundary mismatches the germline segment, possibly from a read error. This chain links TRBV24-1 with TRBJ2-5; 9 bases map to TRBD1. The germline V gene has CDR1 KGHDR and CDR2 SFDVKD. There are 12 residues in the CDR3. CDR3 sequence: CVTSDTGTGRYF. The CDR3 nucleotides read TGTGTCACCAGTGACACCGGGACAGGGAGATACTTC.

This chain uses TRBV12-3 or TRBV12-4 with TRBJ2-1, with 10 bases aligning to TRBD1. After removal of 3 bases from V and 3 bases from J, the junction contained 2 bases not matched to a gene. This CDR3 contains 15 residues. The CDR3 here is CASSFRDRGYNEQFF. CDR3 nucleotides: TGTGCCAGCAGTTTCCGGGACAGGGGCTACAATGAGCAGTTCTTC.

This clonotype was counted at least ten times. The CDR3 region is CASSQDGISEKLFF. CDR3 sequence (DNA): TGCGCCAGCAGCCAAGATGGCATAAGCGAAAAACTGTTTTTT. The rearrangement joins TRBV4-1 to TRBJ1-4; D is ambiguous. Germline CDR1 reads MGHRA; CDR2 reads YSYEKL. V shed 0 bases and J shed 8 bases, with 10 bases lying between them. This CDR3 region has 14 residues.

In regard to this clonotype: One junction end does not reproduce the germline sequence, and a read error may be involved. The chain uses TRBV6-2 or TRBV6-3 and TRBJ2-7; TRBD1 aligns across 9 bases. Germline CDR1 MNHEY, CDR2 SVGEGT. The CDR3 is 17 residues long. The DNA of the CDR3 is TGTGCCAGCAGTTACTTGATTTGGGACAGGGATGCCTACCAGCAGTACTTC. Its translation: CASSYLIWDRDAYQQYF.

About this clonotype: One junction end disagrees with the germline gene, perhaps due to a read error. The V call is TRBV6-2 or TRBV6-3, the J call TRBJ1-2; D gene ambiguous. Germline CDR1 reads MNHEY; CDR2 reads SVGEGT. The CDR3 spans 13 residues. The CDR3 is CASSYRVNYGYTF. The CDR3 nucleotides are TGCGCCAGCAGTTACCGAGTGAACTATGGCTACACCTTC.

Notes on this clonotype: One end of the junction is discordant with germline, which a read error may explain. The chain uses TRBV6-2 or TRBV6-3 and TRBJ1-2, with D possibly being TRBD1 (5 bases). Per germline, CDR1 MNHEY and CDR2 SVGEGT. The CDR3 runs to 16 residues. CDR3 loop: CASSYSRGTPGNGYTF. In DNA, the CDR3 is TGTGCCAGCAGTTACTCTAGAGGGACCCCAGGGAATGGATACACCTTC.

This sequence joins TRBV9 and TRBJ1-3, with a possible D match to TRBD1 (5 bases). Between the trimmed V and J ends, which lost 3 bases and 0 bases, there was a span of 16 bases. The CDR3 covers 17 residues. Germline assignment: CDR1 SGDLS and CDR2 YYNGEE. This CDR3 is CASSGGSGRHSGNTIYF. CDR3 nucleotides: TGTGCCAGCAGCGGGGGGTCAGGGCGCCACTCTGGAAACACCATATATTTT.

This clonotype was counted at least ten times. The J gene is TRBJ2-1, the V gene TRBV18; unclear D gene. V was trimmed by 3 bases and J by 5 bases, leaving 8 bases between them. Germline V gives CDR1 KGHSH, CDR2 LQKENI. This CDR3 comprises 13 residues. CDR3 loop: CASSPDVNNEQFF. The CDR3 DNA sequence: TGTGCCAGCTCACCTGACGTAAACAATGAGCAGTTCTTC.

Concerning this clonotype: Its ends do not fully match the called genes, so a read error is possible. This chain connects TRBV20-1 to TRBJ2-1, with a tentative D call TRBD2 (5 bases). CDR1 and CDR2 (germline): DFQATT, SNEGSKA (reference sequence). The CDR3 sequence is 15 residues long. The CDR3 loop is CSSSPSWSIQNEQFF. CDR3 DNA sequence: TGCAGTTCTAGTCCTAGCTGGAGTATCCAAAATGAGCAGTTCTTC.